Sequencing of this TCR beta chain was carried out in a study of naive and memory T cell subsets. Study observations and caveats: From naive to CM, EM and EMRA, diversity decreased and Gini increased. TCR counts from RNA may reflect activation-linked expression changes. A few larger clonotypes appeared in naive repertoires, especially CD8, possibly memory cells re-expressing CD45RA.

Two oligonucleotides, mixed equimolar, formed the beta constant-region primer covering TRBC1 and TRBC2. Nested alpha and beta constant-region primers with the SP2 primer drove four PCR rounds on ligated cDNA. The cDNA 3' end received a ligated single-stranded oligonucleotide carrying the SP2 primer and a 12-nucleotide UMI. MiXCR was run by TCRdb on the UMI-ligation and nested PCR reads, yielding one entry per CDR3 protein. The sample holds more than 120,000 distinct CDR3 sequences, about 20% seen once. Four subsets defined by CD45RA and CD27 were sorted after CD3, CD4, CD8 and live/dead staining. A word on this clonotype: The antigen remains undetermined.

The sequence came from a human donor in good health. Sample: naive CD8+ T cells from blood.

CDR3 nucleotides: TGTGCCAGCAGCTTCTCGGTCGCGAGCTCCTACGAGCAGTACTTC. It is translated as CASSFSVASSYEQYF. The chain joins TRBV13 to TRBJ2-7; no firm D call. CDR1 is PRHDT, CDR2 FYEKMQ, per germline (reference sequence). V was pared by 3 bases and J by 0 bases, with 12 bases between. The length of the CDR3 is 15 residues. Full variable domain (outside the CDR3, taken from reference TRBV13 and TRBJ2-7): AAGVIQSPRHLIKEKRETATLKCYPIPRHDTVYWYQQGPGQDPQFLISFYEKMQSDKGSIPDRFSAQQFSDYHSELNMSSLELGDSALYFCASSFSVASSYEQYFGPGTRLTVT.